These 28 T cell receptor beta chains were all obtained from the same sample, sequenced in a study of T cells in Graves' hyperthyroidism and ophthalmopathy. RNA transcripts provided the source from which TCR beta CDR3 regions were amplified. During a first-round RT-PCR of the TCR CDR3, the HTBI primer set was used. TCRdb re-called the multiplex PCR reads through MiXCR, storing one row per CDR3 protein. The sample records roughly 160,000 distinct CDR3 sequences, just under 9.5% being singletons. Sequencing was performed on blood. These receptor sequences come from a woman between 18 and 29 years old with Graves' hyperthyroidism that later progressed to Graves' ophthalmopathy.

The chain joins TRBV19 to TRBJ2-5, with a weak D call TRBD1 (7 bases). Germline CDR1 LNHDA, CDR2 SQIVND (reference sequence). This CDR3 region has 16 residues. V was cut by 5 bases and J by 5 bases, with 21 bases left in between. The CDR3 DNA is TGTGCCAGTAGTGCAGGGGGGCGGGACAGCCAGGAGACCCAGTACTTC. It codes for CASSAGGRDSQETQYF.

The genes are TRBV9 and TRBJ2-7, with D tentatively TRBD1 or TRBD2 (5 bases each). The CDR3 runs to 16 residues. V dropped 1 base and J dropped 2 bases, with 16 bases sitting between them. Germline CDR1 reads SGDLS; CDR2 reads YYNGEE. DNA of the CDR3: TGTGCCAGCAGCGTAAGTTGGGGTGGGGGACCCTACGAGCAGTACTTC. Encoded protein: CASSVSWGGGPYEQYF.

Ten or more counts support this clonotype. This rearrangement joins TRBV6-1 to TRBJ2-3; the D gene is possibly TRBD2 (6 bases). CDR3 length: 15 amino acids. Germline V gives CDR1 MNHNS, CDR2 SASEGT. V dropped 5 bases and J dropped 6 bases, with 18 bases sitting between them. The CDR3: CASSSRDWGWDTQYF. The CDR3 coding sequence is TGTGCCAGCAGTTCCCGGGACTGGGGTTGGGATACGCAGTATTTT.

This clonotype was observed at least ten times. This chain joins TRBV11-2 and TRBJ2-7; 8 bases line up with TRBD1. With V trimmed by 8 bases and J by 0 bases, 9 bases remained unmatched. The CDR3 spans 15 residues. From germline, CDR1 is SGHAT and CDR2 FQNNGV. This CDR3 is CASGGARGRSYEQYF. The CDR3 nucleotides are TGTGCCAGCGGAGGGGCCAGGGGGCGCTCCTACGAGCAGTACTTC. Variable domain in full (rest from reference TRBV11-2 and TRBJ2-7): EAGVAQSPRYKIIEKRQSVAFWCNPISGHATLYWYQQILGQGPKLLIQFQNNGVVDDSQLPKDRFSAERLKGVDSTLKIQPAKLEDSAVYLCASGGARGRSYEQYFGPGTRLTVT.

This clonotype was observed at least ten times. The rearrangement joins TRBV15 to TRBJ1-2; 10 positions match TRBD1. In germline, CDR1 is LNHNV, CDR2 YYDKDF (reference sequence). The CDR3 covers 15 residues. V shed 1 base, J shed 8 bases, and the junction held 7 bases outside the gene matches. In DNA form, the CDR3 reads TGTGCCACCAGCAGAGCGCCCGGGACAGGGGAGGGCTACACCTTC. It codes for CATSRAPGTGEGYTF.

This clonotype appeared a few times. J is TRBJ2-1 and V is TRBV19; D is unresolved. Trimming shortened V by 1 base and J by 6 bases, and 13 bases separated the two germline ends. The length of the CDR3 is 15 residues. The germline V gene has CDR1 LNHDA and CDR2 SQIVND (reference sequence). The CDR3 sequence is CASSIAPDRLNEQFF. In DNA, the CDR3 is TGTGCCAGTAGTATAGCTCCCGATCGTCTCAATGAGCAGTTCTTC. Variable domain in full (rest from reference TRBV19 and TRBJ2-1): DGGITQSPKYLFRKEGQNVTLSCEQNLNHDAMYWYRQDPGQGLRLIYYSQIVNDFQKGDIAEGYSVSREKKESFPLTVTSAQKNPTAFYLCASSIAPDRLNEQFFGPGTRLTVL.

This clonotype was counted a few times. The chain couples TRBV20-1 to TRBJ1-2; TRBD1 aligns across 7 bases. The CDR3 is 18 amino acids. CDR1 and CDR2 from the germline V gene are DFQATT and SNEGSKA (reference sequence). The J segment lost 1 base and the V segment lost 5 bases, leaving 19 bases of the junction unmatched. DNA of the CDR3: TGCAGTGCTGGAAAAACCGGGACAGCATCTCTATTTAACTATGGCTACACCTTC. Its protein is CSAGKTGTASLFNYGYTF.

This clonotype was counted ten times or more. V and J are TRBV3-1 and TRBJ1-4, with TRBD1 as a possible D gene (6 bases). V lost 1 base and J lost 7, with 19 bases in between. This CDR3 has 17 amino acids. The germline CDR1 and CDR2 sequences are LGHDT and YNNKEL (reference sequence). The CDR3 nucleotides read TGTGCCAGCAGCCAAGGAATCGATAGGGGGGTTAGTGAAAAACTGTTTTTT. Protein product: CASSQGIDRGVSEKLFF.

This clonotype has a count of ten or more. The chain employs TRBV7-2 and TRBJ1-2, with 11 bases that match TRBD1. The CDR3 runs to 15 residues. The junction had 5 bases not matched to a gene; V was cut back by 1 base and J by 7 bases. Germline CDR1 SGHTA, CDR2 FQGNSA. In DNA form, the CDR3 reads TGTGCCAGCAGCTTAGAGTGGACAGGGGGCGGTGGCTACACCTTC. It codes for CASSLEWTGGGGYTF.

In its sample, this clonotype was seen many times. The gene calls are TRBV2 and TRBJ2-7; D perhaps matches TRBD1 (5 bases). This CDR3 has 14 amino acids. V lost 2 bases to trimming and J lost 0 bases, with 8 bases between them. Looked up from germline, CDR1 is SNHLY and CDR2 is FYNNEI. CDR3 sequence reads: CASSEQGFSYEQYF. CDR3 DNA: TGTGCCAGCAGTGAACAGGGATTCTCCTACGAGCAGTACTTC.

In this sample, this clonotype turned up many times. The V gene is TRBV7-6, the J gene TRBJ2-7; D may be TRBD1 or TRBD2 (5 bases each). The germline V and J ends were trimmed by 3 bases and 5 bases, with 14 bases remaining between them. Germline values: CDR1 SGHVS, CDR2 FNYEAQ. The CDR3 is 14 residues long. CDR3 sequence (DNA): TGTGCCAGCAGCTTGGGGACCGAAGGGGACGAGCAGTACTTC. Encoded protein: CASSLGTEGDEQYF.

This clonotype was recorded at least ten times. The chain employs TRBV24-1 and TRBJ1-5; D uncertain. Trimming removed 1 base from V and 11 bases from J, with 14 bases in between. Germline-derived CDR1 and CDR2 are KGHDR and SFDVKD. The CDR3 sequence is 14 residues long. CDR3: CATSDFTDMRAQHF. CDR3 DNA: TGTGCCACCAGTGATTTTACAGACATGAGGGCCCAGCATTTT.

The sample holds many counts of this clonotype. V is TRBV24-1 and J is TRBJ1-2; D gene ambiguous. Trimming shortened V by 3 bases and J by 6 bases, and 7 bases separated the two germline ends. The CDR3 contains 12 residues. CDR1 is KGHDR and CDR2 is SFDVKD in the germline V gene. The CDR3 sequence is CATSDRSNGYTF. The CDR3 DNA sequence: TGTGCCACCAGTGATCGGTCTAATGGCTACACCTTC.

This clonotype was counted at least ten times. The J gene is TRBJ2-2, the V gene TRBV2; D may be TRBD2 (5 bases). Trimming pared 10 bases from V and 4 bases from J, leaving 10 bases between. The CDR3 contains 12 residues. The germline gives CDR1 SNHLY, CDR2 FYNNEI. CDR3 nucleotides: TGTGCCAACTTGGGGAGCACCGGGGAGCTGTTTTTT. Protein product: CANLGSTGELFF. Supplemented by reference TRBV2 and TRBJ2-2, the full variable domain reads EPEVTQTPSHQVTQMGQEVILRCVPISNHLYFYWYRQILGQKVEFLVSFYNNEISEKSEIFDDQFSVERPDGSNFTLKIRSTKLEDSAMYFCANLGSTGELFFGEGSRLTVL.

The sample holds many counts of this clonotype. The chain couples TRBV29-1 to TRBJ1-3, with D unresolved. Trimming took off 2 bases at V and 4 bases at J, with 12 bases between the two ends. Germline CDR1 SQVTM, CDR2 ANQGSEA. This CDR3 has 14 amino acids. Here the CDR3 reads CSVEPEMGGNTIYF. The CDR3, as DNA: TGCAGCGTTGAACCAGAGATGGGCGGAAACACCATATATTTT.

This clonotype was counted ten times or more. The chain uses TRBV20-1 and TRBJ2-7, with 8 bases that match TRBD1. The CDR3 consists of 17 residues. CDR1 and CDR2 from the germline V gene are DFQATT and SNEGSKA (reference sequence). Germline trimming cut 0 bases from V and 3 bases from J; bases unmatched to any gene: 13. Here the CDR3 reads CSARDLRDRQNYYEQYF. CDR3 bases: TGCAGTGCTAGAGATCTGCGGGACAGGCAAAACTACTACGAGCAGTACTTC.

This clonotype was seen a handful of times. This chain joins TRBV18 and TRBJ2-2; D possibly corresponds to TRBD1 (6 bases). The V end was cut by 1 base, the J end by 3 bases, with 15 bases between. The germline gives CDR1 KGHSH, CDR2 LQKENI. The length of the CDR3 is 17 residues. The CDR3 loop is CASSPRLRDTYTGELFF. DNA of the CDR3: TGTGCCAGCTCACCACGATTGAGGGACACCTACACCGGGGAGCTGTTTTTT.

This clonotype appeared a few times. The genes are TRBV10-3 and TRBJ1-2, with 9 nucleotides matching TRBD1. The CDR3 length is 14 residues. The germline CDR1 and CDR2 sequences are ENHRY and SYGVKD. The V and J ends lost 2 bases and 6 bases, in that order; junction bases with no gene match: 4. DNA for the CDR3: TGTGCCATCAGTGAGACGACAGGGGGTCATGGCTACACCTTC. The encoded protein is CAISETTGGHGYTF.

This clonotype came up a few times. This chain links TRBV9 with TRBJ1-3; D not certain. Germline lookup yields CDR1 SGDLS and CDR2 YYNGEE. V lost 4 bases and J lost 0, with 14 bases in between. The CDR3 extends over 16 amino acids. The CDR3, as DNA: TGTGCCAGCAGCCTAGGGAGCTCCCTCTCTGGAAACACCATATATTTT. Residues: CASSLGSSLSGNTIYF.

The CDR3 reads CASSGGRGYEQYF. The CDR3 region has the DNA TGTGCCAGCAGTGGCGGGAGGGGATACGAGCAGTACTTC. J is TRBJ2-7 and V is TRBV2, with 9 positions matching TRBD2. Unmatched junction bases numbered 2, after V lost 4 bases and J lost 4 bases. The V gene's germline CDR1 is SNHLY and CDR2 FYNNEI. CDR3 length equals 13 residues.

This clonotype was observed at least ten times. The V and J genes are TRBV12-3 or TRBV12-4 and TRBJ2-3; D gene ambiguous. Between the trimmed V and J ends, which lost 0 bases and 4 bases, there was a span of 14 bases. The CDR3 has 16 residues. CDR3 nucleotides: TGTGCCAGCAGTTTAGCGTTTGGGGTTAATTCAGATACGCAGTATTTT. It yields the protein CASSLAFGVNSDTQYF.

The gene calls are TRBV12-3 or TRBV12-4 and TRBJ1-1, with 10 bases fitting TRBD1. The CDR3 is made up of 17 amino acids. V was pared by 6 bases and J by 0 bases, with 10 bases of the junction left unmatched. This chain's CDR3 is CASSPGQGFLMNTEAFF. The CDR3 region has the DNA TGTGCCAGCAGCCCGGGACAGGGGTTCCTCATGAACACTGAAGCTTTCTTT.

This clonotype was counted at least ten times. V and J are TRBV6-1 and TRBJ1-2, with 8 bases that match TRBD1. CDR3 size: 15 residues. V lost 1 base, J lost 4 bases, and 5 bases stayed unmatched. Germline values: CDR1 MNHNS, CDR2 SASEGT. The CDR3 nucleotides are TGTGCCAGCAGTGAAGAATGGACAGGGACCTATGGCTACACCTTC. Protein: CASSEEWTGTYGYTF.

This chain uses TRBV5-4 with TRBJ2-2, with 10 bases that match TRBD1. V shed 4 bases and J 7 bases; nucleotides not matched to a gene: 7. The V gene's germline CDR1 is SGHNT and CDR2 YYREEE (reference sequence). The CDR3 runs to 15 residues. The CDR3 DNA follows: TGTGCCAGCAGCACCGGGACAGGGGAGAGCGGGGAGCTGTTTTTT. Its protein product is CASSTGTGESGELFF.

This clonotype was recorded many times. The rearrangement uses TRBV6-2 or TRBV6-3 and TRBJ2-2; 7 nucleotides line up with TRBD1. Germline CDR1 and CDR2: MNHEY and SVGEGT. The CDR3 has 16 amino acids. The V segment lost 7 bases and the J segment 7 bases; nucleotides outside the gene matches: 15. For the CDR3, the DNA is TGTGCCAGCACCATGGACAGGTTCGCGAGGGTCGGGGAGCTGTTTTTT. Amino acids: CASTMDRFARVGELFF.

This clonotype was counted ten times or more. The chain carries TRBV6-1 and TRBJ1-2; 7 nucleotides agree with TRBD1. Losses at the gene ends were 4 bases for V and 3 bases for J; bases not matched to a gene: 5. Germline V gene data show CDR1 as MNHNS and CDR2 as SASEGT. This CDR3 has 14 amino acids. CDR3 in amino acids: CASSVNTGDYGYTF. CDR3 in DNA: TGTGCCAGCAGTGTGAATACAGGGGACTATGGCTACACCTTC.

This clonotype was seen repeatedly, ten times or more. V and J are TRBV7-8 and TRBJ2-5; 10 positions match TRBD1. Germline V CDR1 and CDR2: SGHVS, FQNEAQ. This CDR3 region has 15 residues. J gave up 5 bases and V 1 base, and 4 bases lay outside the gene matches. The CDR3 region has the DNA TGTGCCAGCAGCTTAGTCAGGACAGGGGGGGAGACCCAGTACTTC. Its protein product is CASSLVRTGGETQYF.

This clonotype was counted ten times or more. This rearrangement joins TRBV2 to TRBJ2-5; TRBD1 is a possible D gene (5 bases). Germline CDR1 SNHLY, CDR2 FYNNEI. The CDR3 has 16 residues. Trimming cost V 11 bases and J 7 bases, with 29 bases left between them. This chain's CDR3 is CAAYPARRAPLLTQYF. As DNA, the CDR3 is TGTGCCGCCTACCCAGCCCGCAGGGCCCCCTTGTTGACCCAGTACTTC.